This T cell receptor (beta chain) originates from a study of shared clonotypes between healthy human individuals (dated by TCRdb to 2019 to 2021). Looking at the study overall: A few men and two women, aged 18 to 49 years, made up the cohort. Libraries were prepared and TCR repertoires were sequenced by different laboratories using diverse techniques, in order to increase sequencing depth and limit assay-specific biases. Per donor, three plates each were used for CD4 naive and CD4 memory, two for CD8 naive, and one for CD8 memory. Per donor, leukapheresis produced somewhere between about 0.9 and 9.5 billion PBMCs. Blood TCR repertoires of a handful of healthy adults were deeply sequenced to estimate repertoire size and the extent of clonotype sharing between individuals. Study-wide findings and limitations: Incomplete sequencing was indicated by rarefaction of sorted-subset datasets, despite the large sequencing depth. Because the study included a small number of donors, the genetic and exposure-history diversity represented was limited. Naive subsets generally had larger estimated clonotype richness than memory subsets. Across several donors, about 5% of naive CD4, more than 3% of naive CD8, approximately 2.5% of memory CD4, and around 0.4% of memory CD8 clonotypes were shared. Sampling was restricted to blood, and TCR repertoires in tissues likely differ from the TCR repertoires found in blood. Pairwise subsampling indicated that sequencing depth was expected to affect the degree of clonotype sharing among donors. Higher generation probabilities were observed for clonotypes shared by all four sorted-subset donors than for non-shared clonotypes.

V is cut back by 4 bases and J by 3 bases, with 10 bases in the junction unmatched. Looking up the germline V gene (reference sequence) yields CDR1 LNHDA and CDR2 SQIVND. Reading from cysteine to phenylalanine, the CDR3 counts 16 amino acids. Only the CDR3 part of the read is kept: 48 bases, read in frame from the first base. Using the deep immunoSEQ assay, multiplex PCR amplified TCR CDR3 regions from genomic DNA. For each cell subset, the extracted genomic DNA was distributed evenly across all wells of several immunoSEQ 96-well plates, and each plate served as one replicate. For sorted subsets, each replicate PCR was loaded with approximately 190 ng genomic DNA, equivalent to 30,000 or so T cell genomes. Purified libraries were measured with a Qubit 3.0 fluorometer, size-checked on a Bioanalyzer 2100, and measured again with the KAPA Library Quantification kit. A separate single-read 150-cycle Illumina NextSeq 550 flow cell was used to sequence each immunoSEQ 96-well plate. The study's own analysis went as follows. Because only junctional sequences without quality scores were contained in the immunoSEQ output, filtering matching that applied to full-length reads could not be performed. To assign V/J genes and CDR3, sequences were annotated against IMGT germline references using PyIR, a Python wrapper for IgBLAST v1.9. Reads were filtered out if the reads had weak V/J assignments (E-value above 1e-6), no CDR3, stop codons, out-of-frame junctions, or ambiguous translated residues. V3J clonotypes were defined as sequences sharing an identical inferred V gene, J gene, and CDR3 amino acid sequence. Percentage overlap between repertoires was calculated by dividing the number of shared unique clonotypes by the size of the smaller repertoire. Repertoire richness was assessed with RTK rarefaction, the Chao1 estimator, and Recon v2.1 estimates of unobserved clonotypes. OLGA was used to compute generation probabilities for all TCRbeta clonotypes that the gDNA method yielded from a handful of donors. Drawn from immuneACCESS, this table holds only the in-frame rearrangements with V and J called that TCRdb kept. Clones are partly lost; checked studies trace under half to an unresolved V gene and leave the rest unexplained. V and J calls and clone size follow that table, whereas D and trimming were derived from the DNA. A total of 2 million to 2.5 million clones appear in this sample, approximately 96% of them only once. Over 0.1% of the sample goes to the ten largest clones.

On this clone itself: It lacks a known antigen. No much larger clone is present one base from it, and per-base qualities are unavailable.

Donors were healthy HIV-negative adults with no recently reported acute infections or vaccinations. All donors were Caucasian adults living in Nashville, Tennessee, USA. CD4+ T cells were enriched through magnetic negative selection, after which naive cells were positively selected on CD45RA and the remaining negative fraction served as the memory subset. Blood was collected by leukapheresis, and PBMCs were isolated by Ficoll-Histopaque density gradient centrifugation and then cryopreserved in liquid nitrogen vapor phase. Purity and quantity of every magnetically sorted T cell population were checked by analytical flow cytometry. Each sorted fraction had its genomic DNA isolated and then quantified by UV absorbance on a Nanodrop 2000c.

The sequencing sample was made of naive CD4+ T cells sorted from blood. This specimen's cell subset or site label, interpreted: CD45RA+ positively selected. The sequence derives from a man between 18 and 35 years old in good health. The chain joins TRBV19 to TRBJ1-1; TRBD1 fits 8 bases in the junction. The CDR3 sequence is CASSRGRTGRDTEAFF. The nucleotides read TGTGCCAGTAGTAGGGGTCGGACAGGGAGGGACACTGAAGCTTTCTTT. Joined to the reference TRBV19 and TRBJ1-1 proteins, this CDR3 gives the full variable domain: DGGITQSPKYLFRKEGQNVTLSCEQNLNHDAMYWYRQDPGQGLRLIYYSQIVNDFQKGDIAEGYSVSREKKESFPLTVTSAQKNPTAFYLCASSRGRTGRDTEAFFGQGTRLTVV.